What follows describes a single T cell receptor (beta chain). The record originates from a study of T-cell reconstitution after alpha-beta-depleted transplantation in children. The TCRbeta library incorporated unique molecular identifiers. TCRdb fed the PCR reads into MiXCR, producing one record per CDR3 protein. The data show 200,000 to 250,000 distinct CDR3 sequences, around 11% seen once. V was cut by 0 bases and J by 1 base, with 9 bases left in between. Germline CDR1 and CDR2: SEHNR and FQNEAQ (reference sequence). The CDR3 totals 15 residues. The material sequenced was PBMCs from the stem cell graft donor, taken from the stem cell graft. This sequence joins TRBV7-9 and TRBJ1-1; D gene ambiguous. The source of this sequence is a human donor who donated a stem cell graft to a child with acute lymphoblastic leukemia. The CDR3 DNA sequence: TGTGCCAGCAGCTTAGCGGGCAGCCGGAACACTGAAGCTTTCTTT. Its protein product is CASSLAGSRNTEAFF.